This T cell receptor beta chain emerged from a study of cytomegalovirus exposure and HLA in healthy donors. Looking at the study overall: Previous work identified 117 million unique TCR beta sequences from 200 million or so T cells. Genotyping of 400 or so donors showed that about 83% belonged to the Caucasian-associated ancestry cluster. Regarding the study as a whole: About 87% or about 30% of the time was how often most TCR beta V segments were productive, according to an earlier analysis.

Each donor was nominally healthy when sampled (though unrecorded immune exposures were likely). The PCR contained 60 Vbeta and 13 Jbeta primers. Only in-frame clones appear in the TCRdb table, and some are missing; sequencing was by immunoSEQ multiplex PCR. The data hold 70,000 to 90,000 clones, with roughly 80% observed a single time. Germline values: CDR1 SNHLY, CDR2 FYNNEI. V dropped 4 bases and J dropped 4 bases, with 7 bases sitting between them. The CDR3 spans 13 residues. This clone appeared a single time. Its antigen is unknown. The material sequenced was PBMCs. This chain connects TRBV2 to TRBJ2-2, with D possibly being TRBD1 (6 bases). The clonotype originates from a man in his forties or fifties in good health and CMV-seronegative. The CDR3 DNA reads TGTGCCAGCAGTGTAGGGGGCACCGGGGAGCTGTTTTTT. Translation: CASSVGGTGELFF.